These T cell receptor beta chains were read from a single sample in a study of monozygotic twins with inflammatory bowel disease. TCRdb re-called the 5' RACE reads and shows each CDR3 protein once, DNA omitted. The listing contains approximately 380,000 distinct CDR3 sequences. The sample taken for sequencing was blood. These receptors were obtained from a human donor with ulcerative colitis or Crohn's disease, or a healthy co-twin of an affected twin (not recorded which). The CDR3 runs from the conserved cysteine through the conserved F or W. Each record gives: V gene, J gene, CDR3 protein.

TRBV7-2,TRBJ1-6,CASSLDPGGISPLHF
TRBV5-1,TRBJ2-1,CASSLFAGSSYNEQFF
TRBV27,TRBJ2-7,CASSRNPPGQPYEQYF
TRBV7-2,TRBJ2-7,CASSSSRDGAYEQYF
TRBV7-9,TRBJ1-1,CAGRDLPNTEAFF
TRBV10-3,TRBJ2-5,CAISATSGEVETQYF
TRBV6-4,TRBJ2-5,CASIPPGQETQYF
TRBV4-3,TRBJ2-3,CASSRGVSGGSTDTQYF
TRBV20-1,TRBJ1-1,CSANKLWSEAFF
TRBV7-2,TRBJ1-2,CASSLDRQGTGGYTF
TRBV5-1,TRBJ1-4,CASSFAGGNEKLFF
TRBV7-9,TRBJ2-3,CASRGTLHTDTQYF
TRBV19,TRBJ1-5,CASSISGSRNQPQHF
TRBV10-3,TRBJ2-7,CAHSGAKYEQYF
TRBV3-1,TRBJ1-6,CASSQVQDVDNSPLHF
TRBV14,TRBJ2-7,CASSPRGTIYEQYF
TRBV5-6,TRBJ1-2,CASSLAELYYGYTF
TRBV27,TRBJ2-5,CASKPRTDWGTQYF
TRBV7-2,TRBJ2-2,CASRTSGGAFGGELFF
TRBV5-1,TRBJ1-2,CASSTGQGGIGYTF
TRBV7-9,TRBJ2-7,CASSALGTGSYEQYF
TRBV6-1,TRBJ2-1,CASTGTSPLYNEQFF
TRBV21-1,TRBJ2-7,CASSKATTGLASEQYF
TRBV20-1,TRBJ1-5,CSARESVVRPQHF
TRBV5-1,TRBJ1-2,CASSLVQGGRYGYTF
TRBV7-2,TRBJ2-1,CASSLTGRTGSVEQFF
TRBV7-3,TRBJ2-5,CASSLWGAETQYF
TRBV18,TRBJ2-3,CASSRQGATTDTQYF
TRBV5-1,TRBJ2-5,CASSYRDNQETQYF
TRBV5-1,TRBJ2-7,CASSEVAYEQYF
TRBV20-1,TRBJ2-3,CSARGVASTDTQYF
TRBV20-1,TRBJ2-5,CSARVSTRTQETQYF
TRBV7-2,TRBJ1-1,CASSLEQATRAFF
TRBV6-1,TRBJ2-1,CASSKGTGYAYNEQFF
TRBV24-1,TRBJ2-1,CATSDETGGAGIYNEQFF
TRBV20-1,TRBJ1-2,CSARASSGTHYGYTF
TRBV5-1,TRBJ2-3,CASSLVHGSGRADTQYF
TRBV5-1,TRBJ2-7,CASSIPFSYEQYF
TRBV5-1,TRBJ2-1,CASSLGAGVDNEQFF
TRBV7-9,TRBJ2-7,CASSPLQGTEAYEQYF
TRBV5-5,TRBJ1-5,CASSLRQGPVSNQPQHF
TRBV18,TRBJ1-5,CASSPRHTGYGDQPQHF
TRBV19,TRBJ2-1,CASSITGGQATPSSYNEQFF
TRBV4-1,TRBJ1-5,CASSQDLGVGGRGRDNQPQHF
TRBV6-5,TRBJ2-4,CASMRTGSGIQYF
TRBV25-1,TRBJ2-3,CASSSDRTTDTQYF
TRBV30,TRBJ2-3,CAWSVPRDSGGTDTQYF
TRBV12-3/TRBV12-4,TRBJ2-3,CASSLSPLRRQGRSDTQYF
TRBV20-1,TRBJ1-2,CSVWQSYGYTF
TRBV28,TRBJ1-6,CASSFGGTSPLHF
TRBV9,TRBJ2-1,CASSGGVIPSNEQFF
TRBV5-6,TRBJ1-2,CASSLLAGDYGYTF
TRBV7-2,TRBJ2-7,CASSRTGRDYEQYF